The 29 T cell receptor beta chains below were found in one sample sequenced in a study of identifying expanded T cells in peripheral blood. Sequencing used immunoSEQ multiplex PCR; TCRdb keeps in-frame clones, though not all of them. The sample has 55,000 to 80,000 clones; about 85% are singletons. Source material: blood. These TCRs come from a person aged 18 to 70 in good health.

A few counts support this clone. The genes are TRBV27 and TRBJ1-5; maybe TRBD1 (5 bases). This CDR3 has 15 residues. Per germline, CDR1 MNHEY and CDR2 SMNVEV (reference sequence). Trimming pared 4 bases from V and 2 bases from J, leaving 12 bases between. CDR3 sequence (DNA): TGTGCCAGCAGTTCAGCCGGGGCAGGCAATCAGCCCCAGCATTTT. Translating it yields CASSSAGAGNQPQHF.

The chain couples TRBV7-6 to TRBJ1-4, with D hard to call. Germline V gene sequence: CDR1 SGHVS, CDR2 FNYEAQ. Trimming removed 3 bases at V and 0 bases at J, with 5 bases between. CDR3 size: 14 residues. The CDR3 DNA reads TGTGCCAGCAGCTTTACACCAACTAATGAAAAACTGTTTTTT. Encoded protein: CASSFTPTNEKLFF. The complete variable domain, with remaining parts taken from reference TRBV7-6 and TRBJ1-4, reads GAGVSQSPRYKVTKRGQDVALRCDPISGHVSLYWYRQALGQGPEFLTYFNYEAQQDKSGLPNDRFSAERPEGSISTLTIQRTEQRDSAMYRCASSFTPTNEKLFFGSGTQLSVL.

This clone was seen a single time. This chain uses TRBV19 with TRBJ2-1, with 9 bases lining up with TRBD1. This CDR3 has 18 residues. Germline V gene data show CDR1 as LNHDA and CDR2 as SQIVND (reference sequence). V was pared by 5 bases and J by 0 bases, with 11 bases of the junction left unmatched. CDR3 loop: CASSPMNRGRFSYNEQFF. The CDR3, as DNA: TGTGCCAGTAGTCCAATGAACAGGGGGCGGTTCTCCTACAATGAGCAGTTCTTC. The whole variable domain, remainder taken from reference TRBV19 and TRBJ2-1, is DGGITQSPKYLFRKEGQNVTLSCEQNLNHDAMYWYRQDPGQGLRLIYYSQIVNDFQKGDIAEGYSVSREKKESFPLTVTSAQKNPTAFYLCASSPMNRGRFSYNEQFFGPGTRLTVL.

This sequence joins TRBV7-8 and TRBJ1-1; D unresolved. The V and J ends lost 2 bases and 11 bases respectively, with 12 bases between them. The CDR3 spans 12 residues. CDR1 is SGHVS and CDR2 is FQNEAQ in the germline V gene. Here the CDR3 reads CASSLTAFEAFF. The DNA for the CDR3 is TGTGCCAGCAGCTTAACAGCTTTTGAGGCTTTCTTT. Full variable domain (missing parts from reference TRBV7-8 and TRBJ1-1): GAGVSQSPRYKVAKRGQDVALRCDPISGHVSLFWYQQALGQGPEFLTYFQNEAQLDKSGLPSDRFFAERPEGSVSTLKIQRTQQEDSAVYLCASSLTAFEAFFGQGTRLTVV.

This chain joins TRBV14 and TRBJ1-1, with D unresolved. Looked up from germline, CDR1 is SGHDN and CDR2 is FVKESK. Trimming shortened V by 0 bases and J by 6 bases, and 8 bases separated the two germline ends. This CDR3 contains 13 residues. CDR3 DNA sequence: TGTGCCAGCAGCCAAGATCTCTGGGCTGAAGCTTTCTTT. It yields the protein CASSQDLWAEAFF.

The rearrangement links TRBV6-1 to TRBJ1-1; D is possibly TRBD1 (5 bases). V was shortened by 1 base and J by 9 bases, with 18 bases between the two germline ends. The germline CDR1 and CDR2 sequences are MNHNS and SASEGT. The CDR3 runs to 15 residues. DNA for the CDR3: TGTGCCAGCAGTGAAGTCAATCACCTGCAGGGCCAAGCTTTCTTT. This encodes CASSEVNHLQGQAFF.

The chain is built from TRBV18 and TRBJ1-5; D gene uncertain. The ends were cut back, 2 bases at V and 0 bases at J, with 8 bases in the middle. CDR3 size: 15 residues. Germline V gene data show CDR1 as KGHSH and CDR2 as LQKENI. In DNA form, the CDR3 reads TGTGCCAGCTCACCAGGGGAGGGTAGCAATCAGCCCCAGCATTTT. Protein: CASSPGEGSNQPQHF. Full variable domain (outside the CDR3, taken from reference TRBV18 and TRBJ1-5): NAGVMQNPRHLVRRRGQEARLRCSPMKGHSHVYWYRQLPEEGLKFMVYLQKENIIDESGMPKERFSAEFPKEGPSILRIQQVVRGDSAAYFCASSPGEGSNQPQHFGDGTRLSIL.

In its sample, this clone was seen once. The chain couples TRBV14 to TRBJ1-1, with D unclear. Trimming took off 3 bases at V and 0 bases at J, with 5 bases between the two ends. The germline V gene has CDR1 SGHDN and CDR2 FVKESK. CDR3 length: 13 residues. The CDR3 nucleotides are TGTGCCAGCAGCCAGCAGATGAACACTGAAGCTTTCTTT. Its translation: CASSQQMNTEAFF.

This chain uses TRBV2 with TRBJ2-3; D unclear. Looked up from germline, CDR1 is SNHLY and CDR2 is FYNNEI. Between the trimmed V and J ends, which lost 7 bases and 6 bases, there was a span of 23 bases. This CDR3 has 16 amino acids. The chain's CDR3 is CASTRRVIGNRDTQYF. DNA for the CDR3: TGTGCCAGCACGCGACGGGTTATAGGGAACCGGGATACGCAGTATTTT.

The chain couples TRBV14 to TRBJ1-2; possibly TRBD1 for D (6 bases). The V gene lost 0 bases and the J gene lost 5 bases, with 22 bases spanning the gap. This CDR3 contains 18 residues. Germline-derived CDR1 and CDR2 are SGHDN and FVKESK. CDR3 DNA: TGTGCCAGCAGCCAAGATTACGGGGTCGCAGGGGCGCAATATGGCTACACCTTC. Translation gives CASSQDYGVAGAQYGYTF.

The chain uses TRBV10-2 and TRBJ2-1, with 9 bases aligning to TRBD2. The CDR3 is made up of 16 amino acids. The V gene's germline CDR1 is WSHSY and CDR2 SAAADI. With 2 bases clipped from V and 5 bases from J, the junction kept 7 bases outside the gene matches. The CDR3 loop reads CASSEDRGGAHNEQFF. The CDR3 DNA follows: TGCGCCAGCAGTGAGGATCGCGGGGGGGCACACAATGAGCAGTTCTTC.

This chain links TRBV30 with TRBJ2-5; TRBD2 matches 10 bases. Germline CDR1 reads GTSNPN; CDR2 reads SVGIG (reference sequence). The CDR3 covers 16 residues. V shed 0 bases, J shed 7 bases, and the junction held 11 bases outside the gene matches. The CDR3: CAWSVASGRRSGTQYF. The CDR3 nucleotides are TGTGCCTGGAGTGTCGCTAGCGGGAGAAGATCGGGGACCCAGTACTTC.

This chain uses TRBV6-1 with TRBJ1-2; perhaps TRBD1 as D (6 bases). V was pared by 0 bases and J by 4 bases, with 9 bases between. This CDR3 comprises 14 residues. Germline V gene lookup returns CDR1 MNHNS and CDR2 SASEGT. This chain's CDR3 is CASSEARGPYGYTF. The CDR3 region has the DNA TGTGCCAGCAGTGAAGCGCGGGGGCCCTATGGCTACACCTTC.

The chain carries TRBV5-5 and TRBJ1-4; unclear D gene. V lost 6 bases to trimming and J lost 4 bases, with 22 bases between them. The length of the CDR3 is 17 residues. The germline V gene encodes CDR1 SGHKS and CDR2 YYEKEE (reference sequence). CDR3 sequence reads: CASTLTLVTNLNEKLFF. CDR3 in DNA: TGTGCCAGCACCTTAACTTTGGTGACAAACCTTAATGAAAAACTGTTTTTT.

The rearrangement uses TRBV15 and TRBJ1-2, with D perhaps TRBD1 (6 bases). Germline-derived CDR1 and CDR2 are LNHNV and YYDKDF (reference sequence). V lost 6 bases and J lost 6, with 14 bases in between. The CDR3 spans 13 residues. The CDR3 DNA sequence: TGTGCCACCAGAGACGACAGGAGGCATGGCTACACCTTC. Its translation: CATRDDRRHGYTF.

The chain links TRBV9 to TRBJ2-7, with 7 bases that match TRBD2. Germline loops: CDR1 SGDLS, CDR2 YYNGEE. The CDR3 covers 15 residues. V lost 7 bases, J lost 3 bases, and 13 bases stayed unmatched. CDR3 protein: CASSTGASGDYEQYF. CDR3 sequence (DNA): TGTGCCAGCTCGACCGGGGCTAGCGGCGACTACGAGCAGTACTTC.

J is TRBJ1-1 and V is TRBV10-3; no firm D call. The CDR3 is 14 amino acids. The ends were cut back, 0 bases at V and 1 base at J, with 6 bases in the middle. The germline CDR1 and CDR2 sequences are ENHRY and SYGVKD. The CDR3 sequence is CAISESLTNTEAFF. The CDR3 DNA reads as TGTGCCATCAGTGAGTCATTGACGAACACTGAAGCTTTCTTT.

This clone was detected once. The chain uses TRBV5-4 and TRBJ2-3; 14 bases match TRBD2. Germline assignment: CDR1 SGHNT and CDR2 YYREEE (reference sequence). The CDR3 runs to 16 residues. V lost 2 bases to trimming and J lost 4 bases; unmatched junction nucleotides: 3. The CDR3 reads CASSFPTSGGADTQYF. DNA for the CDR3: TGTGCCAGCAGCTTCCCGACTAGCGGGGGGGCAGATACGCAGTATTTT.

The rearrangement links TRBV29-1 to TRBJ1-1; D gene unclear. V was shortened by 0 bases and J by 1 base, with 3 bases between the two germline ends. CDR3 length: 12 residues. Germline V gene data show CDR1 as SQVTM and CDR2 as ANQGSEA. As DNA, the CDR3 is TGCAGCGTTGAAGAGGGGAACACTGAAGCTTTCTTT. This gives the protein CSVEEGNTEAFF.

CDR3: CASSLRGPSIQETQYF. DNA of the CDR3: TGCGCCAGCAGTCTAAGGGGGCCTTCTATACAAGAGACCCAGTACTTC. This chain links TRBV5-1 with TRBJ2-5, with 7 nucleotides matching TRBD1. From germline, CDR1 is SGHRS and CDR2 YFSETQ. After removal of 5 bases from V and 2 bases from J, the junction contained 12 bases not matched to a gene. The CDR3 runs to 16 residues.

This clone was detected only once. The chain combines TRBV2 with TRBJ2-3; the D is unclear. The CDR3 loop spans 13 amino acids. The V and J ends lost 4 bases and 6 bases respectively, with 11 bases between them. Germline V gene sequence: CDR1 SNHLY, CDR2 FYNNEI. CDR3: CASSGEGLDTQYF. The CDR3 DNA is TGTGCCAGCAGTGGAGAAGGGTTGGATACGCAGTATTTT. The full variable domain, rest sourced from reference TRBV2 and TRBJ2-3, is EPEVTQTPSHQVTQMGQEVILRCVPISNHLYFYWYRQILGQKVEFLVSFYNNEISEKSEIFDDQFSVERPDGSNFTLKIRSTKLEDSAMYFCASSGEGLDTQYFGPGTRLTVL.

This chain connects TRBV30 to TRBJ1-3, with a tentative D call TRBD1 (6 bases). Germline CDR1 reads GTSNPN; CDR2 reads SVGIG (reference sequence). The CDR3 length is 15 residues. V lost 0 bases, J lost 4 bases, and 13 bases lay in between. The CDR3 DNA reads TGTGCCTGGAGTGTACGGCAGGGGCTCGGAAACACCATATATTTT. Residues: CAWSVRQGLGNTIYF.

This clone was detected only once. An end of the junction differs from the germline gene, which may be a read error. For the CDR3, the DNA is TGTGCCAGCAGCCTACGGCGGGGACAGGGTTTAGCCTTC. This gives the protein CASSLRRGQGLAF. The chain couples TRBV7-3 to TRBJ1-2, with TRBD1 matching 9 bases. Germline V gene sequence: CDR1 SGHTA, CDR2 FQGTGA. The length of the CDR3 is 13 residues.

The gene calls are TRBV6-5 and TRBJ2-3; D unresolved. The CDR3 length is 15 residues. Between the trimmed V and J ends, which lost 6 bases and 2 bases, there was a span of 15 bases. Germline V gene data show CDR1 as MNHEY and CDR2 as SVGAGI. The CDR3: CASSQGFGSTDTQYF. CDR3 bases: TGTGCCAGCAGCCAAGGATTTGGTTCCACAGATACGCAGTATTTT.

V usage is TRBV14 and J usage is TRBJ1-4, with D possibly matching TRBD1 (5 bases). Germline V gives CDR1 SGHDN, CDR2 FVKESK. V lost 4 bases and J lost 4, with 13 bases in between. This CDR3 is built from 15 residues. The DNA of the CDR3 is TGTGCCAGCAGCCGGCAGGGACGCATTAATGAAAAACTGTTTTTT. Protein sequence: CASSRQGRINEKLFF.

This clone has just one count. V is TRBV5-1 and J is TRBJ1-1, with 9 bases matching TRBD1. The CDR3 runs 13 residues. V was clipped by 5 bases and J by 3 bases; unmatched bases: 2. CDR1 and CDR2 from the germline V gene are SGHRS and YFSETQ. Here the CDR3 reads CASRRDRDTEAFF. CDR3 coding DNA: TGCGCCAGCAGACGGGACAGGGACACTGAAGCTTTCTTT.

The V call is TRBV6-5, the J call TRBJ2-3, with TRBD1 matching over 7 bases. CDR3 length: 14 residues. Germline values: CDR1 MNHEY, CDR2 SVGAGI. Germline trimming cut 4 bases from V and 2 bases from J; bases unmatched to any gene: 3. The CDR3, as DNA: TGTGCCAGCAGTTCTGGACAGGCCACAGATACGCAGTATTTT. As protein: CASSSGQATDTQYF.

The chain uses TRBV2 and TRBJ2-2; D gene unclear. Germline lookup yields CDR1 SNHLY and CDR2 FYNNEI. Deletions cut 6 bases from V and 5 bases from J, with 19 bases between. This CDR3 comprises 16 residues. The CDR3 protein is CASREARAMGTGELFF. In DNA, the CDR3 is TGTGCCAGCAGAGAGGCTAGGGCCATGGGGACCGGGGAGCTGTTTTTT.

This chain uses TRBV7-2 with TRBJ1-1; perhaps TRBD1 as D (5 bases). CDR1 and CDR2 from the germline V gene are SGHTA and FQGNSA. With 0 bases removed from V and 7 bases from J, the gap between germline ends came to 18 bases. The CDR3 extends over 16 amino acids. DNA for the CDR3: TGTGCCAGCAGCTTAGCCGGGACCGGGGCTTATCTTGAAGCTTTCTTT. This codes for CASSLAGTGAYLEAFF.